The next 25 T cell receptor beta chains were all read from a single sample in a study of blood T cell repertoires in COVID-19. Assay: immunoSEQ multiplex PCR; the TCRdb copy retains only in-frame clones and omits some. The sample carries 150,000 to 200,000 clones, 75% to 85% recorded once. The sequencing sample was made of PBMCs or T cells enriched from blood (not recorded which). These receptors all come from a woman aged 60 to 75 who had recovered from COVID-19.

The CDR3 is CASSSNWDRGSYNSPLHF. CDR3 DNA: TGCGCCAGCAGCTCAAACTGGGACAGGGGGTCCTATAATTCACCCCTCCACTTT. The chain has TRBV5-1 and TRBJ1-6; TRBD1 agrees at 11 bases. J gave up 1 base and V 3 bases, and 6 bases lay outside the gene matches. The CDR3 extends over 18 amino acids. Germline CDR1 reads SGHRS; CDR2 reads YFSETQ.

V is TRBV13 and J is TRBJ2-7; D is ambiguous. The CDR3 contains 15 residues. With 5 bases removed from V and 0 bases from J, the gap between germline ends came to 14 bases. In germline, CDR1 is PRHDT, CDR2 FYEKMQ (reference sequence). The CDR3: CASSPRISGSYEQYF. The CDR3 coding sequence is TGTGCCAGCAGCCCCCGAATATCGGGCTCCTACGAGCAGTACTTC. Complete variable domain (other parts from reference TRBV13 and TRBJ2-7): AAGVIQSPRHLIKEKRETATLKCYPIPRHDTVYWYQQGPGQDPQFLISFYEKMQSDKGSIPDRFSAQQFSDYHSELNMSSLELGDSALYFCASSPRISGSYEQYFGPGTRLTVT.

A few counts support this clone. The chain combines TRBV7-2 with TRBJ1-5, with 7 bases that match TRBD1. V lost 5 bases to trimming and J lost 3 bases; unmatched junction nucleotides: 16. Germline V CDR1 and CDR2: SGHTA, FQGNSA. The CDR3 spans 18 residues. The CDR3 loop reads CASSITVSSRGFNQPQHF. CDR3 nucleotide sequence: TGTGCCAGCAGCATCACAGTTTCTTCCAGGGGGTTCAATCAGCCCCAGCATTTT.

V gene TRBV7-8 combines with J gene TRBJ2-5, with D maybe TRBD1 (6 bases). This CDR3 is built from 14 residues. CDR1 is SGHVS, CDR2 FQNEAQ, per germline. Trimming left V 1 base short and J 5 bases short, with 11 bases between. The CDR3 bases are TGTGCCAGCAGCTTAGACAGGGCCACGGAGACCCAGTACTTC. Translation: CASSLDRATETQYF.

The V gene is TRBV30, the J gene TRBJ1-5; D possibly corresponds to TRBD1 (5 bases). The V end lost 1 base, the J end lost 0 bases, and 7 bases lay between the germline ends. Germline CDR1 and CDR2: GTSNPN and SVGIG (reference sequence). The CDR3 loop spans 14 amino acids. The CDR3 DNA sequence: TGTGCCTGGAGTGGACAGCTTAGCAATCAGCCCCAGCATTTT. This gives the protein CAWSGQLSNQPQHF.

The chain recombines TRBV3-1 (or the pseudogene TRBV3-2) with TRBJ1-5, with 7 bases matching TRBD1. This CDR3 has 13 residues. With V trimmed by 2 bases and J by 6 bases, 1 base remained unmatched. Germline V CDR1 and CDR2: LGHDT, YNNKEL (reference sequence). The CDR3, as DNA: TGTGCCAGCAGCCAAAACAGGGGTCAGCCCCAGCATTTT. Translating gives CASSQNRGQPQHF.

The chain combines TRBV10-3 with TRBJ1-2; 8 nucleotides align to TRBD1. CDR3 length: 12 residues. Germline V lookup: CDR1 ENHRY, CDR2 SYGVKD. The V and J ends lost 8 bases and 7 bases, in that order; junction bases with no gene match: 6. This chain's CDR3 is CAIAQGESGYTF. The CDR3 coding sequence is TGTGCCATCGCACAGGGGGAATCTGGCTACACCTTC.

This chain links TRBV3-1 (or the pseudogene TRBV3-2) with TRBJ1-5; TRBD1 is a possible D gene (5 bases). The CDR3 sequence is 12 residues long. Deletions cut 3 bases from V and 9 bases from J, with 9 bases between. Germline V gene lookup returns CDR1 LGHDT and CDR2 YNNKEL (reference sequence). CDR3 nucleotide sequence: TGTGCCAGCAGCCAGGGGCGGGGGCCCCAGCATTTT. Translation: CASSQGRGPQHF.

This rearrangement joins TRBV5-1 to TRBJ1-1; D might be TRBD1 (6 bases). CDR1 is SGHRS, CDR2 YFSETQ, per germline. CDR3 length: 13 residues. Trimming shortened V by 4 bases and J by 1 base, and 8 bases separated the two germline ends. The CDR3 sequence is CASSRQENTEAFF. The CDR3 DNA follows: TGCGCCAGCAGCCGACAGGAGAACACTGAAGCTTTCTTT.

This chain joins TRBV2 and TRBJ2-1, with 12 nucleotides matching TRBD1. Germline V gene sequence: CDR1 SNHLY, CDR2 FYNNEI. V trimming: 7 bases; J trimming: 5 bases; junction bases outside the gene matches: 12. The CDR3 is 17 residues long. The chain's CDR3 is CASNGAGGTGGNNEQFF. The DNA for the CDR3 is TGTGCCAGCAATGGGGCTGGGGGGACAGGGGGCAACAATGAGCAGTTCTTC.

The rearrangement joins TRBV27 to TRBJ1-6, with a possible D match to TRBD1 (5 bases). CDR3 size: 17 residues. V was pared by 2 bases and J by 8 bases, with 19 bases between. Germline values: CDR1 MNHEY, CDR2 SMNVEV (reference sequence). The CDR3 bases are TGTGCCAGCAGTTTAGTGGCCGGAGGGGTAGGATATTCACCCCTCCACTTT. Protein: CASSLVAGGVGYSPLHF.

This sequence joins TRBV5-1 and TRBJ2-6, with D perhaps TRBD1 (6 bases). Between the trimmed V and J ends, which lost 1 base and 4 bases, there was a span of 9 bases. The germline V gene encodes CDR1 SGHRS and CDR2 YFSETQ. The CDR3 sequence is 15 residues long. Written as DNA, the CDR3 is TGCGCCAGCAGCTTGACAGGGACCGGGGCCAACGTCCTGACTTTC. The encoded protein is CASSLTGTGANVLTF. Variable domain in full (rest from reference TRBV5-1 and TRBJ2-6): KAGVTQTPRYLIKTRGQQVTLSCSPISGHRSVSWYQQTPGQGLQFLFEYFSETQRNKGNFPGRFSGRQFSNSRSEMNVSTLELGDSALYLCASSLTGTGANVLTFGAGSRLTVL.

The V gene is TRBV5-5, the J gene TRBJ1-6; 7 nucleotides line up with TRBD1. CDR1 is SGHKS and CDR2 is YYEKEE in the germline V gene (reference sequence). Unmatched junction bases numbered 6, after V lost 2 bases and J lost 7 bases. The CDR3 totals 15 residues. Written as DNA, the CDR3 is TGTGCCAGCAGCTTCCAGGGGACAGAGAATTCACCCCTCCACTTT. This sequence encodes CASSFQGTENSPLHF. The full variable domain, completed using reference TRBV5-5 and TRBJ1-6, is DAGVTQSPTHLIKTRGQQVTLRCSPISGHKSVSWYQQVLGQGPQFIFQYYEKEERGRGNFPDRFSARQFPNYSSELNVNALLLGDSALYLCASSFQGTENSPLHFGNGTRLTVT.

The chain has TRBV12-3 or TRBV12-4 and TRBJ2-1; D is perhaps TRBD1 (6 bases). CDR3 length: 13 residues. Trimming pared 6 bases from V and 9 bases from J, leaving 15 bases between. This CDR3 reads CASRGAGATEQFF. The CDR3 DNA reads TGTGCCAGCAGAGGAGCAGGGGCGACTGAGCAGTTCTTC.

The CDR3 loop reads CASSIGQYNEQFF. CDR3 bases: TGTGCCAGTAGTATAGGTCAGTACAATGAGCAGTTCTTC. The J gene is TRBJ2-1, the V gene TRBV19; no reliable D call. CDR1 LNHDA and CDR2 SQIVND come from the germline V gene (reference sequence). The germline V and J ends were trimmed by 1 base and 4 bases, with 5 bases remaining between them. The CDR3 has 13 residues. Full variable domain (missing parts from reference TRBV19 and TRBJ2-1): DGGITQSPKYLFRKEGQNVTLSCEQNLNHDAMYWYRQDPGQGLRLIYYSQIVNDFQKGDIAEGYSVSREKKESFPLTVTSAQKNPTAFYLCASSIGQYNEQFFGPGTRLTVL.

The DNA of the CDR3 is TGCAGCGGGTCGTTTAGCTCCTACAATGAGCAGTTCTTC. Its translation: CSGSFSSYNEQFF. The chain couples TRBV29-1 to TRBJ2-1; no reliable D call. There are 13 residues in the CDR3. CDR1 and CDR2 from the germline V gene are SQVTM and ANQGSEA. V was shortened by 7 bases and J by 0 bases, with 10 bases between the two germline ends.

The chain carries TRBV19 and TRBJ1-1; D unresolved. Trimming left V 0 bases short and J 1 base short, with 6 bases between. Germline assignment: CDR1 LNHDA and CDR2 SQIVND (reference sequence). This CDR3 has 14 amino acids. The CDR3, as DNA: TGTGCCAGTAGTATAGACCCAGAGAACACTGAAGCTTTCTTT. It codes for CASSIDPENTEAFF.

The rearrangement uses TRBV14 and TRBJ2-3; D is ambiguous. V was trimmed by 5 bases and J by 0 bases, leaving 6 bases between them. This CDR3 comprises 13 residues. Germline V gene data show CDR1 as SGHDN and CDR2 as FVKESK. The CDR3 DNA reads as TGTGCCAGCAGCGCACAGAGCACAGATACGCAGTATTTT. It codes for CASSAQSTDTQYF.

The CDR3 DNA reads as TGTGCCAAAAAAGGGGGGACAGCGGGAAACACCATATATTTT. Residues: CAKKGGTAGNTIYF. This chain joins TRBV2 and TRBJ1-3, with 7 bases aligning to TRBD1. The V segment lost 10 bases and the J segment 4 bases; nucleotides outside the gene matches: 10. CDR1 SNHLY and CDR2 FYNNEI come from the germline V gene. The CDR3 extends over 14 amino acids.

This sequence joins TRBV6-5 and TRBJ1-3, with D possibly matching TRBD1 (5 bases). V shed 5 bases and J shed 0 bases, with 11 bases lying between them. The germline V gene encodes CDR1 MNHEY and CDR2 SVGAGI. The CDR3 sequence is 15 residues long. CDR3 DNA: TGTGCCAGCAGTAAACCAGGGTCCTCTGGAAACACCATATATTTT. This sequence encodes CASSKPGSSGNTIYF.

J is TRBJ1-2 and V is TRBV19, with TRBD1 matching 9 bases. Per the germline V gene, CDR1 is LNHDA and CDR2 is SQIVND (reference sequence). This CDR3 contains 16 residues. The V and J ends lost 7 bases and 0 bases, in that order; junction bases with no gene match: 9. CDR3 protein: CASKRQGDLANYGYTF. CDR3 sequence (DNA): TGTGCCAGTAAAAGACAGGGGGACCTAGCTAACTATGGCTACACCTTC. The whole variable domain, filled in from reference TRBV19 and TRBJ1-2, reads DGGITQSPKYLFRKEGQNVTLSCEQNLNHDAMYWYRQDPGQGLRLIYYSQIVNDFQKGDIAEGYSVSREKKESFPLTVTSAQKNPTAFYLCASKRQGDLANYGYTFGSGTRLTVV.

The CDR3 protein is CASSLSQTARNTEAFF. CDR3 nucleotides: TGTGCCAGCAGCTTATCCCAGACAGCCCGAAACACTGAAGCTTTCTTT. The V and J genes are TRBV7-8 and TRBJ1-1; tentatively, D is TRBD1 (5 bases). The germline V and J ends were trimmed by 2 bases and 2 bases, with 15 bases remaining between them. Germline V lookup: CDR1 SGHVS, CDR2 FQNEAQ. This CDR3 is 16 amino acids long.

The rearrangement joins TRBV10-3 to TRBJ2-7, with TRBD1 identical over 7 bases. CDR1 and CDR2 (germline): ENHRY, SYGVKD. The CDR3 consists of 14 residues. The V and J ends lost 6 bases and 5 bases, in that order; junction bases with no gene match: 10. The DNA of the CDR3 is TGTGCCATCAGAAGACAGGGCGGAGAAGACGAGCAGTACTTC. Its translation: CAIRRQGGEDEQYF.

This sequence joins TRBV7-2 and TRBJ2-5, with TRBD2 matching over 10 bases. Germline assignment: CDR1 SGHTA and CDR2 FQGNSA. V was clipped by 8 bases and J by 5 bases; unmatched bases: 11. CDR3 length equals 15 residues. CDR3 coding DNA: TGTGCCAGCGGACGACAGCGGGGGGGCCAGGAGACCCAGTACTTC. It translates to CASGRQRGGQETQYF.

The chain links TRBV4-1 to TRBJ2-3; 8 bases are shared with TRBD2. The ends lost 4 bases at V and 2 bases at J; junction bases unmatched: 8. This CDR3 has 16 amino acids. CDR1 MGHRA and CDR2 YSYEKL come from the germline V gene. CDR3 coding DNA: TGCGCCAGCAGCCGACATAGCGGGGTCCTCACAGATACGCAGTATTTT. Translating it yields CASSRHSGVLTDTQYF.